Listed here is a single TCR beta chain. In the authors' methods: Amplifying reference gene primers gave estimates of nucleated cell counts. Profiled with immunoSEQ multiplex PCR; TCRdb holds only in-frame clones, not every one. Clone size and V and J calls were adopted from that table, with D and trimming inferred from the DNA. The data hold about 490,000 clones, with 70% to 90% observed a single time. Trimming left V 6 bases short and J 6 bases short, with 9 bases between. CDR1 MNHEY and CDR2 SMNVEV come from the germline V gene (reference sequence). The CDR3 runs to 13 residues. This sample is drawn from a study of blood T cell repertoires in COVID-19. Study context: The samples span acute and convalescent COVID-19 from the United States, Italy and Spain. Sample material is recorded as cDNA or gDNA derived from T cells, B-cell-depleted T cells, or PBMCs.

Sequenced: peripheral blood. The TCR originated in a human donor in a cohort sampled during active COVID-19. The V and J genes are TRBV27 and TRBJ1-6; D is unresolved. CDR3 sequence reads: CASRQQSNSPLHF. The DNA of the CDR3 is TGTGCCAGCAGACAACAGAGTAATTCACCCCTCCACTTT.